This TCR beta chain was obtained from a study of blood T cell repertoires in COVID-19. Study information: From T cells, B-cell-depleted T cells, or PBMCs came the material, which was cDNA or gDNA.

This clone was recorded at least ten times. There are 14 residues in the CDR3. Trimming cost V 0 bases and J 5 bases, with 7 bases left between them. Germline V gene lookup returns CDR1 LGHNA and CDR2 YSLEER. Here immunoSEQ multiplex PCR was the method, and the copy in TCRdb shows in-frame clones only, minus some. In the table there are some 220,000 clones, more than 80% of which are singletons. The V call is TRBV4-3, the J call TRBJ2-2; D remains unclear. Sequenced sample: peripheral blood. This clonotype was sampled from a woman in her 30s with COVID-19, enrolled during active disease. The CDR3 DNA sequence: TGCGCCAGCAGCCAAGATATTTTTACCGGGGAGCTGTTTTTT. The encoded protein is CASSQDIFTGELFF.